These T cell receptor beta chains were read from a single sample in a study of T cell responses to AZD1222 COVID-19 vaccine. Sequenced by immunoSEQ multiplex PCR; TCRdb stores in-frame clones only, minus some. The profile shows tens of thousands of clones, more than 80% of them singletons. Specimen: peripheral blood, collected on day 0 of AZD1222 vaccination. These receptor sequences come from an adult in good health. The CDR3 runs from the conserved cysteine through the conserved F or W. Each record gives: J gene, D gene, clone size, V gene, CDR3 DNA, CDR3 protein. D genes are given only for firm matches. Clone size is given for some rows only: seen once, a few or many times, or a class if the clone is expanded.

J gene: TRBJ2-1
D gene: TRBD2
clone size: .
V gene: TRBV30
CDR3 DNA: TGTGCCTGGAAAGGTAGCGGGAGCAATGAGCAGTTCTTC
CDR3 protein: CAWKGSGSNEQFF

J gene: TRBJ2-1
D gene: .
clone size: .
V gene: TRBV5-1
CDR3 DNA: TGCGCCAGCAGCCTTTCCGGACCAAAGGTCTTC
CDR3 protein: CASSLSGPKVF

J gene: TRBJ1-6
D gene: .
clone size: .
V gene: TRBV6-5
CDR3 DNA: TGTGCCAGCATTAAAGAACTGAATTCACCCCTCCACTTT
CDR3 protein: CASIKELNSPLHF

J gene: TRBJ1-1
D gene: .
clone size: few
V gene: TRBV28
CDR3 DNA: TGTGCCAGCAGAGAGATTGGGAGGAACACTGAAGCTTTCTTT
CDR3 protein: CASREIGRNTEAFF

J gene: TRBJ1-1
D gene: .
clone size: .
V gene: TRBV7-9
CDR3 DNA: TGTGCCAGCAGCTTATCCGGTGGGGGCACTGAAGCTTTCTTT
CDR3 protein: CASSLSGGGTEAFF

J gene: TRBJ2-7
D gene: .
clone size: .
V gene: TRBV15
CDR3 DNA: TGTGCCACCAGTCCAGGGTCGGAGACCTACGAGCAGTACTTC
CDR3 protein: CATSPGSETYEQYF

J gene: TRBJ2-1
D gene: TRBD2
clone size: .
V gene: TRBV5-1
CDR3 DNA: TGCGCCAGCAGCCCGACTAGCGGCAACTACAATGAGCAGTTCTTC
CDR3 protein: CASSPTSGNYNEQFF

J gene: TRBJ2-5
D gene: TRBD1
clone size: once
V gene: TRBV28
CDR3 DNA: TGTGCCAGCCGCTATCCGACAGGGGGCGTAAACCCTCTCCAAGAGACCCAGTACTTC
CDR3 protein: CASRYPTGGVNPLQETQYF

J gene: TRBJ2-1
D gene: TRBD2
clone size: .
V gene: TRBV4-3
CDR3 DNA: TGCGCCAGCAGCCAATTGGGACTAGCGTACAATGAGCAGTTCTTC
CDR3 protein: CASSQLGLAYNEQFF

J gene: TRBJ1-4
D gene: .
clone size: .
V gene: TRBV28
CDR3 DNA: TGTGCCAGCCGTACCCCCGGCAGAAGTAATGAAAAACTGTTTTTT
CDR3 protein: CASRTPGRSNEKLFF

J gene: TRBJ2-3
D gene: .
clone size: .
V gene: TRBV25-1
CDR3 DNA: TGTGCCAGCAAGGGGGGGGTAGAGACAGATACGCAGTATTTT
CDR3 protein: CASKGGVETDTQYF

J gene: TRBJ1-4
D gene: .
clone size: few
V gene: TRBV4-3
CDR3 DNA: TGCGCCAGCAGCCGGGACCGCTATGAAAAACTGTTTTTT
CDR3 protein: CASSRDRYEKLFF

J gene: TRBJ1-2
D gene: TRBD1
clone size: .
V gene: TRBV28
CDR3 DNA: TGTGCCACCGGGACAGGGGTCGATGGCTACACCTTC
CDR3 protein: CATGTGVDGYTF

J gene: TRBJ1-1
D gene: .
clone size: once
V gene: TRBV28
CDR3 DNA: TGTGCCAGCAGTTTATCAGGGGAAGGAGCTTTCTTT
CDR3 protein: CASSLSGEGAFF

J gene: TRBJ2-1
D gene: TRBD2
clone size: .
V gene: TRBV9
CDR3 DNA: TGTGCCAGCAGCCAGATGGCTAGCGGCTCCTACAATGAGCAGTTCTTC
CDR3 protein: CASSQMASGSYNEQFF

J gene: TRBJ2-7
D gene: TRBD2
clone size: .
V gene: TRBV28
CDR3 DNA: TGTGCCAGCAGTCCGGCTCTAAGAGAGCGGGATACCTACGAGCAGTACTTC
CDR3 protein: CASSPALRERDTYEQYF

J gene: TRBJ2-1
D gene: TRBD1
clone size: once
V gene: TRBV9
CDR3 DNA: TGTGCCAGCAGGGCCCGGGACAGGGGCGGCAATGAGCAGTTCTTC
CDR3 protein: CASRARDRGGNEQFF

J gene: TRBJ1-3
D gene: .
clone size: .
V gene: TRBV19
CDR3 DNA: TGTGCCAGTAGTATGTGGAGTTCCTCTGGAAACACCATATATTTT
CDR3 protein: CASSMWSSSGNTIYF